Described below is a single T cell receptor (beta chain) sequence and its context. Germline lookup yields CDR1 LGHDT and CDR2 YNNKEL (reference sequence). Unmatched junction bases numbered 4, after V lost 1 base and J lost 4 bases. CDR3 length: 15 residues. This entry comes from a study of blood T cell repertoires in COVID-19. Data came from immunoSEQ multiplex PCR; TCRdb stores just in-frame clones and leaves some out. The sample holds under 200,000 clones, about 82% seen once. The receptor's source is a man aged 65 to 79 with active or convalescent COVID-19. V gene TRBV3-1 (or the pseudogene TRBV3-2) combines with J gene TRBJ1-3, with TRBD1 matching over 7 bases. Sequencing used peripheral blood. The CDR3 sequence: CASSQARQGGNTIYF. CDR3 in DNA: TGTGCCAGCAGCCAAGCCAGACAGGGAGGAAACACCATATATTTT.